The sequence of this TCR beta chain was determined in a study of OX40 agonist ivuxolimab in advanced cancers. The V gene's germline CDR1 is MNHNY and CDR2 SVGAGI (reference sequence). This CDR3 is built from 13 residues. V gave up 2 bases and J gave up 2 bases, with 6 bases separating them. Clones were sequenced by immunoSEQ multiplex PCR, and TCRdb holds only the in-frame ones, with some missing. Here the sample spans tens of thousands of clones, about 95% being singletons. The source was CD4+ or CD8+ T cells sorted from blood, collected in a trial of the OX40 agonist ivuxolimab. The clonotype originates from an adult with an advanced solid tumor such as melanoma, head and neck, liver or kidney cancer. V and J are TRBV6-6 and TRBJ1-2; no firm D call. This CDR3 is CASSYTENYGYTF. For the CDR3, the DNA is TGTGCCAGCAGTTACACAGAAAACTATGGCTACACCTTC.